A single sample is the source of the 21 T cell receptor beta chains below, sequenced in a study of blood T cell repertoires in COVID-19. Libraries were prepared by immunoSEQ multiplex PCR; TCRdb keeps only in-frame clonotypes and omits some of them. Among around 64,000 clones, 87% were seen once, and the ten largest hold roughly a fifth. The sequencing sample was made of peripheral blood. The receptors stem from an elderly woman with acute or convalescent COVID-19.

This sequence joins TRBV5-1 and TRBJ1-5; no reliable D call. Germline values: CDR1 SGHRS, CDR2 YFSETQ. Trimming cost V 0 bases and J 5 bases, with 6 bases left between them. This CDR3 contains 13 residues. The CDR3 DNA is TGCGCCAGCAGCTTGGCCGGGGATCAGCCCCAGCATTTT. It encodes CASSLAGDQPQHF.

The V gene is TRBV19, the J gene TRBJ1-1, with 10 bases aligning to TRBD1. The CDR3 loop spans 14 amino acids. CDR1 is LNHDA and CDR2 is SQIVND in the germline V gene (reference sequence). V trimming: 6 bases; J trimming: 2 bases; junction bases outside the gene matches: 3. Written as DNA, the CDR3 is TGTGCCAGTAGACCGACAGGGGGCAACACTGAAGCTTTCTTT. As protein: CASRPTGGNTEAFF.

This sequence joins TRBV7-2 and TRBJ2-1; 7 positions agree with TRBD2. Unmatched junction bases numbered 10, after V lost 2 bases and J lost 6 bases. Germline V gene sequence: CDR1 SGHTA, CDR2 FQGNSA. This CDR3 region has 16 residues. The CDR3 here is CASSLTRLPGGNEQFF. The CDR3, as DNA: TGTGCCAGCAGCTTAACCCGTCTACCGGGAGGCAATGAGCAGTTCTTC.

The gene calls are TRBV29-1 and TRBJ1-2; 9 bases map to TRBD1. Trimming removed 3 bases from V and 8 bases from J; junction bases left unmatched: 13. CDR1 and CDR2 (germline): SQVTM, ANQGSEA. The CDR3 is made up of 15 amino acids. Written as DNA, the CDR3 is TGCAGCGTTGATACAGGGGGCGTAGGTTCGAGCGGCTACACCTTC. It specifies CSVDTGGVGSSGYTF.

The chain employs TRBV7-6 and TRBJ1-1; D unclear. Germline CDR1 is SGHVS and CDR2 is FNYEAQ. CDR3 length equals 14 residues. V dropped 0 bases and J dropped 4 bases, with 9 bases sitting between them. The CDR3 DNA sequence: TGTGCCAGCAGCTTAGCCCCCCTTAGCACTGAAGCTTTCTTT. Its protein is CASSLAPLSTEAFF.

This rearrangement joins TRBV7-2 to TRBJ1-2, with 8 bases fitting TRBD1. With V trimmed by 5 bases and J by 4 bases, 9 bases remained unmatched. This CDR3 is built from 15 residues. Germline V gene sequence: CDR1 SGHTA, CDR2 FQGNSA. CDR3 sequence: CASSPLMTGAYGYTF. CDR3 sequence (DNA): TGTGCCAGCAGCCCGCTCATGACAGGGGCCTATGGCTACACCTTC.

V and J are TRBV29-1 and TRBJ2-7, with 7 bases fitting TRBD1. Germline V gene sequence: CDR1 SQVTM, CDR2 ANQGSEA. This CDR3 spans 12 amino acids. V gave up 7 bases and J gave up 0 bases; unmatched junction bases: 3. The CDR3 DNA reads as TGCAGCGCTGGGGACAGCTCCTACGAGCAGTACTTC. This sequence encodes CSAGDSSYEQYF.

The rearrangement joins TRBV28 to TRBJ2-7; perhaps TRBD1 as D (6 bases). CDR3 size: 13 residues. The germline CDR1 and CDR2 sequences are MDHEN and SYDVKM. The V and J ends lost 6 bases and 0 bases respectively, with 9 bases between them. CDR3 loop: CASRNRASYEQYF. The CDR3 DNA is TGTGCCAGCAGAAACAGGGCCTCCTACGAGCAGTACTTC. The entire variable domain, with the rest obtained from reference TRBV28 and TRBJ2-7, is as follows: DVKVTQSSRYLVKRTGEKVFLECVQDMDHENMFWYRQDPGLGLRLIYFSYDVKMKEKGDIPEGYSVSREKKERFSLILESASTNQTSMYLCASRNRASYEQYFGPGTRLTVT.

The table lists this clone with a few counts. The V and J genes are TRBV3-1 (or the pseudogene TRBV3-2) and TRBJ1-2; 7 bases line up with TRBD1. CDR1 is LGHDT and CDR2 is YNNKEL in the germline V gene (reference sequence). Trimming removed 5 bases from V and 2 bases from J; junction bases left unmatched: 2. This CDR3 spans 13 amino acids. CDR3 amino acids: CASSRGQNYGYTF. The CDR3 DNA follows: TGTGCCAGCAGCAGGGGACAGAACTATGGCTACACCTTC.

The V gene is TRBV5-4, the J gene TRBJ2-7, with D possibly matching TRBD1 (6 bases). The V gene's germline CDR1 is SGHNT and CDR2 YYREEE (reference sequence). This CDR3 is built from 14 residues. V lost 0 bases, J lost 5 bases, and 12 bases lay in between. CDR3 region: CASSLGQVTDEQYF. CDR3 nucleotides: TGTGCCAGCAGCTTGGGACAGGTTACCGACGAGCAGTACTTC. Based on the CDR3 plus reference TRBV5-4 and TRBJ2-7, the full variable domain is ETGVTQSPTHLIKTRGQQVTLRCSSQSGHNTVSWYQQALGQGPQFIFQYYREEENGRGNFPPRFSGLQFPNYSSELNVNALELDDSALYLCASSLGQVTDEQYFGPGTRLTVT.

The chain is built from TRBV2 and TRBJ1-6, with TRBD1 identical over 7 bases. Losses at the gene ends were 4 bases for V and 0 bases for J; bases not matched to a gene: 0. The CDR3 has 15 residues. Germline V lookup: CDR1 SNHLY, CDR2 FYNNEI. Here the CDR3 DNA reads TGTGCCAGCAGTGGGGACAGCTCCTATAATTCACCCCTCCACTTT. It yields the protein CASSGDSSYNSPLHF.

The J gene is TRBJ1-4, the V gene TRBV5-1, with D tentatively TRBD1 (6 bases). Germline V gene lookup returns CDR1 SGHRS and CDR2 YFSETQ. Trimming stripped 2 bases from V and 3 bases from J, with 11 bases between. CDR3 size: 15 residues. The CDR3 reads CASSFLGAANEKLFF. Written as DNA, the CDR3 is TGCGCCAGCAGCTTTTTGGGGGCGGCTAATGAAAAACTGTTTTTT.

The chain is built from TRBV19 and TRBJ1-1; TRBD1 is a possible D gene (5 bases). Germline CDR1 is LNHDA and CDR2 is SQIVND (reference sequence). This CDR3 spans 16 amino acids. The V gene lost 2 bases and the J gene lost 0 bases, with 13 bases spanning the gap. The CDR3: CASSISWVGVNTEAFF. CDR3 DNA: TGTGCCAGTAGTATAAGTTGGGTAGGGGTGAACACTGAAGCTTTCTTT.

CDR3 nucleotides: TGTGCCAGCAGCCAACTAGTAGGTGGCACAGATACGCAGTATTTT. Amino acid sequence: CASSQLVGGTDTQYF. This chain connects TRBV5-5 to TRBJ2-3, with a weak D call TRBD2 (5 bases). V was shortened by 4 bases and J by 1 base, with 13 bases between the two germline ends. CDR3 length: 15 residues. Germline V gene lookup returns CDR1 SGHKS and CDR2 YYEKEE (reference sequence).

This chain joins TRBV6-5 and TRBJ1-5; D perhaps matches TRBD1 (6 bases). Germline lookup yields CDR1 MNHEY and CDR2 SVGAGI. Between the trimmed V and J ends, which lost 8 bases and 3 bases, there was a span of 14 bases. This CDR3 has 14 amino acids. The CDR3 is CASASGTFNQPQHF. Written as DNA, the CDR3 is TGTGCCAGCGCCTCCGGGACATTCAATCAGCCCCAGCATTTT.

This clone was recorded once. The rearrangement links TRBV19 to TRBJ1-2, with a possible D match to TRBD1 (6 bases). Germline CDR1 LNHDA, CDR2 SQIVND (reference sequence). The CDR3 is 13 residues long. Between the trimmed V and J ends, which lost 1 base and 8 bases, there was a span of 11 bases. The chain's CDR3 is CASSIGTGRGYTF. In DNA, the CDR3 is TGTGCCAGTAGTATAGGAACAGGGCGAGGCTACACCTTC.

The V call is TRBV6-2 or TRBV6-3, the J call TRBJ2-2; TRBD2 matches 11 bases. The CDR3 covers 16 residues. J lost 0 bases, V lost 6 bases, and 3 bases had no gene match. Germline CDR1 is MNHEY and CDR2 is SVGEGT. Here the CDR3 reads CASSIAGGPNTGELFF. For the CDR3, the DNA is TGTGCCAGCAGCATAGCGGGAGGGCCGAACACCGGGGAGCTGTTTTTT.

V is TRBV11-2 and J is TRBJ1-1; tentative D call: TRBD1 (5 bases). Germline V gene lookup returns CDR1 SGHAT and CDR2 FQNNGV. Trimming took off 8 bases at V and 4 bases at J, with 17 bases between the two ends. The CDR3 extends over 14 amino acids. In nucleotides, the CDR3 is TGTGCCAGCCGACATTGGGGGGAAGTCACTGAAGCTTTCTTT. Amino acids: CASRHWGEVTEAFF.

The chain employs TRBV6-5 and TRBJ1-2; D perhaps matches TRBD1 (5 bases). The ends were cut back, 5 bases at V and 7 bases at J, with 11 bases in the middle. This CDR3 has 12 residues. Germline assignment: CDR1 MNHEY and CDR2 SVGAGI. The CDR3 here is CASSLGGTGYTF. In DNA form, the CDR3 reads TGTGCCAGCAGTCTCGGGGGGACTGGCTACACCTTC.

As DNA, the CDR3 is TGTGCCAGCAGGAGGGGACAGGATAGCAATCAGCCCCAGCATTTT. It encodes CASRRGQDSNQPQHF. The chain carries TRBV2 and TRBJ1-5; 8 bases are a match to TRBD1. The CDR3 has 15 amino acids. Germline V gene data show CDR1 as SNHLY and CDR2 as FYNNEI. Trimming cost V 6 bases and J 0 bases; bases outside gene matches: 4.

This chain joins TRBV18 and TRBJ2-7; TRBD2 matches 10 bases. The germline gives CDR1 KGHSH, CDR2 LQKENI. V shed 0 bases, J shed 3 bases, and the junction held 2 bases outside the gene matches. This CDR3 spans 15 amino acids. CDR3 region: CASSPPTSGNYEQYF. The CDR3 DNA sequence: TGTGCCAGCTCACCACCCACTAGCGGGAACTACGAGCAGTACTTC.